A single sample gave rise to the 6 T cell receptor beta chains below, sequenced in a study of blood T cell repertoires in COVID-19 (dated by TCRdb to the early 2020s). Library construction relied on the immunoSEQ multiplex PCR assay. Held by TCRdb, this immuneACCESS table contains in-frame sequences only and omits some clones. Under half of the omission traces to an unresolved V gene where checked; the cause of the rest is unknown. The table for this sample lists over 70,000 clones; roughly four fifths of them were counted only once. Jointly, the top ten make up about 9.4% of the sample. Source material: peripheral blood. Receptors were obtained from a man aged 55 to 70 with acute or convalescent COVID-19.

CDR3 loop: CASSENSPLHF. DNA for the CDR3: TGTGCCAGCAGTGAGAACTCGCCCCTCCACTTT. This chain uses TRBV6-1 with TRBJ1-6; no firm D call. Germline V gene sequence: CDR1 MNHNS, CDR2 SASEGT. Trimming took 3 bases from V and 13 from J, leaving 7 bases between them. This CDR3 is built from 11 residues.

The chain uses TRBV5-1 and TRBJ2-1; D perhaps matches TRBD2 (6 bases). Between the trimmed V and J ends, which lost 1 base and 4 bases, there was a span of 15 bases. The germline CDR1 and CDR2 sequences are SGHRS and YFSETQ. CDR3 length equals 16 residues. CDR3 region: CASSLNRDSLYNEQFF. CDR3 nucleotides: TGCGCCAGCAGCTTGAACCGGGACTCCCTTTACAATGAGCAGTTCTTC.

V and J are TRBV7-2 and TRBJ1-1; tentatively, D is TRBD1 (6 bases). CDR1 and CDR2 (germline): SGHTA, FQGNSA. The CDR3 has 13 amino acids. Trimming left V 5 bases short and J 6 bases short, with 13 bases between. Here the CDR3 reads CASSPDPGAEAFF. The CDR3 bases are TGTGCCAGCAGCCCGGACCCAGGGGCTGAAGCTTTCTTT.

The gene calls are TRBV5-5 and TRBJ2-7; the match to TRBD2 covers 8 bases. V lost 3 bases to trimming and J lost 3 bases; unmatched junction nucleotides: 5. CDR1 is SGHKS and CDR2 is YYEKEE in the germline V gene (reference sequence). The CDR3 has 14 amino acids. This CDR3 is CASSWTSYIYEQYF. The CDR3 coding sequence is TGTGCCAGCAGCTGGACTAGCTATATCTACGAGCAGTACTTC.

CDR3 nucleotides: TGTGCCAGCAGCCCCCTGGGACAGGGATGGGGTGAAAAACTGTTTTTT. This sequence encodes CASSPLGQGWGEKLFF. The chain uses TRBV7-2 and TRBJ1-4, with 9 nucleotides matching TRBD1. This CDR3 has 16 residues. V gave up 5 bases and J gave up 7 bases; unmatched junction bases: 11. Germline lookup yields CDR1 SGHTA and CDR2 FQGNSA.

In its sample, this clone is medium-sized. V gene TRBV7-9 combines with J gene TRBJ1-5; 8 bases align to TRBD1. V lost 5 bases, J lost 5 bases, and 2 bases stayed unmatched. Per the germline V gene, CDR1 is SEHNR and CDR2 is FQNEAQ (reference sequence). The CDR3 runs 13 residues. The CDR3 loop is CASSLTGDQPQHF. The CDR3, as DNA: TGTGCCAGCAGCCTGACAGGGGATCAGCCCCAGCATTTT.